This is a list of T cell receptor beta chains from one sample in a study of T-cell memory formation after mild COVID-19. TCRdb recomputed calls from the 5' RACE reads with MiXCR, one row per CDR3 protein. The sample yields around 340,000 distinct CDR3 sequences, 13% seen once. Sequenced material: PBMCs or a T cell subset sorted from them (not recorded which). These receptors were obtained from a man aged 18-30 years who had mild COVID-19 (a few samples of this study predate the infection). Cell type and time point are not known. Both conserved end residues are part of each CDR3. The D gene is left open where the match is weak. Clone size is given for some rows only: seen once, a few or many times, or a class if the clone is expanded.

TRBD1 TRBJ2-5 - TRBV12-3/TRBV12-4 CASSTTGVETQYF TGTGCCAGCAGCACAACAGGGGTGGAGACCCAGTACTTC
- TRBJ1-6 - TRBV20-1 CSARDSGTYNSPLHF TGCAGTGCTAGAGATTCAGGGACCTATAATTCACCCCTCCACTTT
- TRBJ2-5 few TRBV5-1 CASSKGTEETQYF TGCGCCAGCAGCAAGGGGACGGAAGAGACCCAGTACTTC
- TRBJ2-5 few TRBV9 CASSDTGTQYF TGTGCCAGCAGCGACACTGGGACCCAGTACTTC
TRBD1 TRBJ1-4 few TRBV4-1 CASSPSDRGVGKLFF TGCGCCAGCAGCCCCTCGGACAGGGGGGTAGGAAAACTGTTTTTT
TRBD1 TRBJ2-1 few TRBV27 CASSLLGQGNEQFF TGTGCCAGCAGTTTATTAGGACAGGGGAATGAGCAGTTCTTC
TRBD1 TRBJ1-6 few TRBV5-1 CASSLGGQGFGPLHF TGCGCCAGCAGCTTGGGGGGACAGGGGTTTGGACCCCTCCACTTT
- TRBJ2-6 few TRBV4-2 CASSQAGGGAGANVLTF TGTGCCAGCAGCCAAGCCGGGGGTGGGGCTGGGGCCAACGTCCTGACTTTC
- TRBJ2-7 - TRBV12-3/TRBV12-4 CASSPTDHYYEQYF TGTGCCAGCAGCCCGACAGACCACTACTACGAGCAGTACTTC
- TRBJ1-2 few TRBV9 CASSVAETGFYGYTF TGTGCCAGCAGCGTAGCCGAGACGGGATTCTATGGCTACACCTTC
- TRBJ1-5 few TRBV5-5 CASSLGLRDQPQHF TGTGCCAGCAGCTTGGGACTGCGCGATCAGCCCCAGCATTTT
TRBD2 TRBJ2-3 - TRBV7-2 CASSLLAGGRKSTDTQYF TGTGCCAGCAGCTTGTTAGCGGGGGGGCGAAAAAGCACAGATACGCAGTATTTT
- TRBJ2-5 - TRBV25-1 CASNQGKETQYF TGTGCCAGCAACCAGGGAAAAGAGACCCAGTACTTC
- TRBJ2-7 - TRBV7-8 CASSLAPAHEQYF TGTGCCAGCAGCTTAGCGCCGGCCCACGAGCAGTACTTC
- TRBJ1-1 - TRBV4-3 CASSQGHSNTEAFF TGCGCCAGCAGCCAAGGGCACTCGAACACTGAAGCTTTCTTT
- TRBJ2-3 - TRBV14 CASRRDRPTDTQYF TGTGCCTCAAGAAGGGACCGCCCGACAGATACGCAGTATTTT
TRBD1 TRBJ2-4 - TRBV7-2 CASSSDRGFENIQYF TGTGCCAGCAGCTCGGACAGGGGATTTGAAAACATTCAGTACTTC
TRBD2 TRBJ2-3 - TRBV9 CASSVTGTSGDTQYF TGTGCCAGCAGCGTAACCGGGACTAGCGGGGATACGCAGTATTTT
TRBD1 TRBJ2-2 few TRBV12-3/TRBV12-4 CASSDVSGQGSVGELFF TGTGCCAGCAGTGACGTCTCGGGACAGGGTTCGGTGGGGGAGCTGTTTTTT
TRBD1 TRBJ1-6 - TRBV4-1 CASSRTGQGQLTSPLHF TGCGCCAGCAGCCGCACCGGCCAGGGACAGCTAACTTCACCCCTCCACTTT
TRBD1 TRBJ1-1 - TRBV7-9 CASRTPRQGWNTEAFF TGTGCCAGCAGGACTCCTCGACAGGGGTGGAACACTGAAGCTTTCTTT
TRBD1 TRBJ2-5 - TRBV15 CATSRGLLHRGLKETQYF TGTGCCACCAGCAGAGGACTACTCCACAGGGGATTAAAAGAGACCCAGTACTTC
- TRBJ2-2 - TRBV7-7 CASSLQPTGRELFF TGTGCTAGCAGCTTACAACCAACAGGGAGGGAGCTGTTTTTT
- TRBJ2-7 - TRBV7-2 CASSGLLRSYEQYF TGTGCCAGCAGCGGACTCTTACGCTCCTACGAGCAGTACTTC
- TRBJ2-1 - TRBV4-3 CASSQVRSKQFF TGCGCCAGCAGCCAAGTGCGGAGTAAGCAGTTCTTC
- TRBJ1-4 many TRBV7-9 CASSPRGVEKLFF TGTGCCAGCAGCCCCCGGGGGGTGGAAAAACTGTTTTTT
- TRBJ2-7 many TRBV6-1 CASSPTGSYEQYF TGTGCCAGCAGTCCGACGGGTTCCTACGAGCAGTACTTC
TRBD1 TRBJ1-1 few TRBV27 CASSWTGEGTEAFF TGTGCCAGCAGTTGGACAGGGGAAGGAACTGAAGCTTTCTTT
- TRBJ2-2 - TRBV6-2/TRBV6-3 CASSYGGPGELFF TGTGCCAGCAGTTACGGGGGCCCCGGGGAGCTGTTTTTT